The clone carrying this T cell receptor beta chain was observed many times. The CDR3 length is 15 residues. Per germline, CDR1 SQVTM and CDR2 ANQGSEA. Trimming removed 2 bases from V and 3 bases from J, with 14 bases in between. This record comes from a study of response to subunit inactivated influenza vaccine. MiXCR was run by TCRdb on the RT-PCR reads, yielding one entry per CDR3 protein. Seen here are some 640,000 distinct CDR3 sequences, approximately 15% observed once, and the top ten hold 5.5% to 8%. This sample comprised PBMCs from blood, obtained less than 15 days before vaccination. The chain recombines TRBV29-1 with TRBJ2-1; D gene ambiguous. This clonotype was sampled from a man over 45 who received an inactivated influenza vaccine. The chain's CDR3 is CSVELSRGFYNEQFF. CDR3 in DNA: TGCAGCGTTGAATTGTCCCGAGGATTCTACAATGAGCAGTTCTTC.